These 11 T cell receptor beta chains share one sample of origin, sequenced in a study of cytomegalovirus exposure and HLA in healthy donors. The PCR had 60 Vbeta and 13 Jbeta primers. Here immunoSEQ multiplex PCR was the method, and the copy in TCRdb shows in-frame clones only, minus some. Altogether fewer than 350,000 clones are present, 80% to 90% being singletons, with the ten largest covering approximately 2.4%. The source material was PBMCs. These receptors were collected from a woman between 18 and 29 years old in good health and CMV-seronegative.

This clone was detected a few times. The chain couples TRBV30 to TRBJ1-2; 7 bases match TRBD1. Trimming took 3 bases from V and 2 from J; bases not matched to a gene: 9. Germline values: CDR1 GTSNPN, CDR2 SVGIG (reference sequence). The CDR3 loop spans 15 amino acids. CDR3 loop: CAWSPYGTANYGYTF. The CDR3 DNA is TGTGCCTGGAGCCCCTACGGGACAGCAAACTATGGCTACACCTTC.

The chain has TRBV18 and TRBJ1-1, with D possibly matching TRBD1 (6 bases). This CDR3 is 15 amino acids long. Trimming stripped 4 bases from V and 2 bases from J, with 14 bases between. CDR1 and CDR2 (germline): KGHSH, LQKENI. The CDR3, as DNA: TGTGCCAGCTCACGGGAGGGACACCTAAACACTGAAGCTTTCTTT. Encoded protein: CASSREGHLNTEAFF.

The rearrangement uses TRBV5-6 and TRBJ2-2; 7 bases are shared with TRBD1. The J segment lost 5 bases and the V segment lost 5 bases, leaving 6 bases of the junction unmatched. Germline lookup yields CDR1 SGHDT and CDR2 YYEEEE. The CDR3 extends over 14 amino acids. CDR3: CASSYMTGTGELFF. The DNA for the CDR3 is TGTGCCAGCAGTTACATGACAGGGACCGGGGAGCTGTTTTTT.

The V and J genes are TRBV5-1 and TRBJ1-6, with D perhaps matching TRBD1 (5 bases). Germline loops: CDR1 SGHRS, CDR2 YFSETQ. Trimming shortened V by 0 bases and J by 8 bases, and 9 bases separated the two germline ends. The CDR3 loop spans 14 amino acids. The CDR3 spells CASSLDPGYSPLHF. The DNA of the CDR3 is TGCGCCAGCAGCTTGGATCCAGGGTATTCACCCCTCCACTTT.

The V gene is TRBV10-2, the J gene TRBJ1-2; D ambiguous. V lost 2 bases and J 7 bases, leaving 14 bases between the germline ends. Germline loops: CDR1 WSHSY, CDR2 SAAADI. This CDR3 comprises 14 residues. In DNA form, the CDR3 reads TGCGCCAGCAGTGAGAAGAGCGGTCCGAGTGGCTACACCTTC. Translated, it gives CASSEKSGPSGYTF.

V gene TRBV6-5 combines with J gene TRBJ1-2, with TRBD1 identical over 9 bases. Germline V lookup: CDR1 MNHEY, CDR2 SVGAGI. V shed 6 bases, J shed 5 bases, and the junction held 4 bases outside the gene matches. The CDR3 sequence is 13 residues long. The CDR3 protein is CASRPGQGYGYTF. The DNA of the CDR3 is TGTGCCAGCAGGCCGGGACAGGGATATGGCTACACCTTC.

This chain links TRBV5-4 with TRBJ2-7, with D perhaps matching TRBD1 (5 bases). V lost 4 bases to trimming and J lost 3 bases, with 14 bases between them. Per germline, CDR1 SGHNT and CDR2 YYREEE (reference sequence). This CDR3 is 14 amino acids long. The CDR3 sequence is CASSIRQGFYEQYF. The CDR3 nucleotides read TGTGCCAGCAGCATTCGTCAGGGCTTCTACGAGCAGTACTTC.

V is TRBV7-8 and J is TRBJ2-3; TRBD1 agrees at 8 bases. The CDR3 covers 15 residues. Trimming removed 5 bases from V and 5 bases from J; junction bases left unmatched: 9. Per the germline V gene, CDR1 is SGHVS and CDR2 is FQNEAQ. CDR3 nucleotides: TGTGCCAGCAGCAAACCGGACAGGGTGGGAGATACGCAGTATTTT. The encoded protein is CASSKPDRVGDTQYF.

This chain joins TRBV27 and TRBJ1-2, with TRBD1 matching 8 bases. The length of the CDR3 is 14 residues. V dropped 0 bases and J dropped 6; count of bases not matched to a gene: 3. Per the germline V gene, CDR1 is MNHEY and CDR2 is SMNVEV (reference sequence). This chain's CDR3 is CASSLSAGGHGYTF. DNA of the CDR3: TGTGCCAGCAGTTTATCAGCAGGGGGCCATGGCTACACCTTC.

The chain has TRBV29-1 and TRBJ1-1; D perhaps matches TRBD1 (5 bases). Germline values: CDR1 SQVTM, CDR2 ANQGSEA. V gave up 3 bases and J gave up 0 bases, with 8 bases separating them. The CDR3 runs 13 residues. CDR3 amino acids: CSVDRVMNTEAFF. For the CDR3, the DNA is TGCAGCGTTGACAGGGTAATGAACACTGAAGCTTTCTTT.

V gene TRBV30 combines with J gene TRBJ1-2; D perhaps matches TRBD1 (6 bases). Germline CDR1 and CDR2: GTSNPN and SVGIG (reference sequence). The ends were cut back, 0 bases at V and 2 bases at J, with 13 bases in the middle. The CDR3 runs to 15 residues. CDR3 coding DNA: TGTGCCTGGAGTGTCAGGGGAGGGACCAACTATGGCTACACCTTC. It encodes CAWSVRGGTNYGYTF.